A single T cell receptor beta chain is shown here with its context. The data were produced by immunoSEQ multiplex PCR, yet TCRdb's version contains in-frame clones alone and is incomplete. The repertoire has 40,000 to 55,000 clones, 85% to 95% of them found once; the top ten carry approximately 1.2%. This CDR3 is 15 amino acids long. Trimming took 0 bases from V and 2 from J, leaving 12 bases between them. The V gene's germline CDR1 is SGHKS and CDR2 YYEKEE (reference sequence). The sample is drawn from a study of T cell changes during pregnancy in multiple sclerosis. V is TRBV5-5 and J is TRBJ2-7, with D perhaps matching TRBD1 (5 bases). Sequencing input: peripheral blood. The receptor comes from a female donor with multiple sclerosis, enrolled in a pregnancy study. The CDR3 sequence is CASSLARASTYEQYF. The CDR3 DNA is TGTGCCAGCAGCTTGGCCAGGGCATCTACCTACGAGCAGTACTTC.